This is a list of T cell receptor beta chains from one sample in a study of OX40 agonist ivuxolimab in advanced cancers. Clones were read by immunoSEQ multiplex PCR, and TCRdb kept only the in-frame ones, dropping some. Of about 50,000 clones in the sample, roughly three quarters were seen once. This material consisted of CD4+ or CD8+ T cells sorted from blood, taken in a trial of the OX40 agonist ivuxolimab. These receptor sequences come from an adult with an advanced solid tumor such as melanoma, head and neck, liver or kidney cancer. Both conserved end residues are part of each CDR3. The order of the fields is J gene, V gene, clone size, D gene, CDR3 length, CDR3 protein, CDR3 DNA. A D gene is named only where the DNA matches it firmly. Clone size is given for some rows only: seen once, a few or many times, or a class if the clone is expanded.

TRBJ1-5,TRBV19,NA,NA,14,CASSRRQGGQPQHF,TGTGCCAGTAGTCGGCGCCAGGGTGGTCAGCCCCAGCATTTT
TRBJ2-1,TRBV5-1,NA,TRBD2,17,CASSLVVSTRGGSEQFF,TGCGCCAGCAGCTTGGTTGTTAGCACTAGAGGCGGGAGTGAGCAGTTCTTC
TRBJ1-6,TRBV9,NA,NA,16,CASSVSTDGANSPLHF,TGTGCCAGCAGCGTCTCCACGGACGGGGCTAATTCACCCCTCCACTTT
TRBJ2-2,TRBV19,NA,TRBD1,15,CASRGQGLNTGELFF,TGTGCCAGTAGGGGACAGGGCTTGAACACCGGGGAGCTGTTTTTT
TRBJ1-4,TRBV5-5,NA,NA,16,CASSLARRLLNEKLFF,TGTGCCAGCAGCTTGGCTCGGCGGCTCCTTAATGAAAAACTGTTTTTT
TRBJ2-1,TRBV9,few,TRBD2,15,CASSVGSSGDNEQFF,TGTGCCAGCAGCGTAGGATCTAGCGGGGACAATGAGCAGTTCTTC
TRBJ1-5,TRBV18,NA,NA,13,CASSSGQSQPQHF,TGTGCCAGCTCATCAGGACAGTCCCAGCCCCAGCATTTT
TRBJ1-2,TRBV5-6,NA,NA,16,CASSLLGQGLNYGYTF,TGTGCCAGCAGCTTGTTAGGGCAGGGCCTAAACTATGGCTACACCTTC
TRBJ2-1,TRBV6-6,NA,TRBD2,15,CASSRLAGGSNEQFF,TGTGCCAGCAGTAGACTAGCGGGAGGGTCCAATGAGCAGTTCTTC
TRBJ1-2,TRBV18,NA,TRBD1,15,CASSPSVTQGGGYTF,TGTGCCAGCTCACCATCGGTGACTCAGGGGGGTGGCTACACCTTC
TRBJ2-7,TRBV6-6,NA,NA,13,CASSLSFSYEQYF,TGTGCCAGCAGCCTATCTTTTTCCTACGAGCAGTACTTC
TRBJ2-2,TRBV28,NA,TRBD2,15,CASRLAGVGTGELFF,TGTGCCAGCAGACTAGCGGGAGTGGGTACCGGGGAGCTGTTTTTT
TRBJ1-2,TRBV6-5,NA,TRBD1,13,CASRIGTAYGYTF,TGTGCCAGCAGGATCGGGACAGCCTATGGCTACACCTTC
TRBJ1-2,TRBV7-2,NA,NA,13,CASSSRVGYGYTF,TGTGCCAGCAGCTCACGGGTGGGCTATGGCTACACCTTC
TRBJ1-2,TRBV7-9,NA,NA,13,CASSLPGTHGYTF,TGTGCCAGCAGCTTGCCCGGGACTCATGGCTACACCTTC
TRBJ1-6,TRBV7-2,NA,NA,14,CASSLVSGASPLHF,TGTGCCAGCAGCTTAGTCTCTGGGGCTTCACCCCTCCACTTT
TRBJ1-4,TRBV27,NA,NA,15,CASSRRGLTNEKLFF,TGTGCCAGCAGTAGACGCGGGCTCACTAATGAAAAACTGTTTTTT
TRBJ2-7,TRBV6-6,NA,NA,11,CASSYRSEQYF,TGTGCCAGCAGTTACCGGTCCGAGCAGTACTTC
TRBJ1-2,TRBV15,NA,NA,14,CATSRQGTSYGYTF,TGTGCCACCAGCAGACAGGGTACTAGCTATGGCTACACCTTC
TRBJ1-3,TRBV7-2,NA,TRBD1,16,CASSRTGQVSGNTIYF,TGTGCCAGCAGCAGGACCGGACAGGTCTCGGGAAACACCATATATTTT
TRBJ1-1,TRBV11-2,NA,NA,11,CASSSRFEAFF,TGTGCCAGCAGCTCGCGCTTTGAAGCTTTCTTT
TRBJ2-5,TRBV5-4,NA,NA,14,CASSYRQVQETQYF,TGTGCCAGCAGCTACAGACAGGTTCAAGAGACCCAGTACTTC
TRBJ2-3,TRBV5-1,few,NA,16,CASSLVGQTSTDTQYF,TGCGCCAGCAGCTTGGTAGGGCAGACTAGCACAGATACGCAGTATTTT
TRBJ1-4,TRBV19,NA,NA,20,CASSNLQGSRLPLGDEKLFF,TGTGCCAGTAGTAACCTACAGGGTTCCAGACTCCCTTTAGGGGATGAAAAACTGTTTTTT
TRBJ2-2,TRBV4-3,NA,NA,14,CASSPSVLLGELFF,TGCGCCAGCAGCCCTTCAGTTCTCCTCGGGGAGCTGTTTTTT
TRBJ1-2,TRBV5-1,NA,NA,14,CASSPDRLNYGYTF,TGCGCCAGCAGCCCCGACAGGCTTAACTATGGCTACACCTTC
TRBJ2-3,TRBV5-4,few,NA,11,CASSLTDTQYF,TGTGCCAGCAGCCTCACAGATACGCAGTATTTT
TRBJ2-7,TRBV5-6,NA,TRBD1,16,CASSFSYRDRTYEQYF,TGTGCCAGCAGCTTCTCTTACCGGGACAGAACCTACGAGCAGTACTTC
TRBJ2-7,TRBV19,once,NA,12,CAVPRRTYEQYF,TGTGCCGTCCCCAGGCGCACCTACGAGCAGTACTTC
TRBJ1-3,TRBV9,medium-sized,NA,15,CASSPQTAIGNTIYF,TGTGCCAGCAGCCCCCAGACAGCCATAGGAAACACCATATATTTT
TRBJ2-1,TRBV4-1,NA,TRBD2,15,CASSQEKSGREGQFF,TGCGCCAGCAGCCAAGAAAAAAGCGGGAGAGAAGGGCAGTTCTTC
TRBJ1-6,TRBV6-5,NA,NA,13,CASSREVDSPLHF,TGTGCCAGCAGTCGCGAGGTGGATTCACCCCTCCACTTT
TRBJ2-1,TRBV19,NA,TRBD2,15,CASSISGGGYNEQFF,TGTGCCAGTAGTATAAGCGGGGGGGGCTACAATGAGCAGTTCTTC
TRBJ2-5,TRBV7-9,NA,NA,15,CASSLVGLSKETQYF,TGTGCCAGCAGCTTAGTTGGACTATCAAAAGAGACCCAGTACTTC
TRBJ1-1,TRBV5-4,NA,NA,16,CASSLGGGWVSAEAFF,TGTGCCAGCAGCTTGGGGGGAGGTTGGGTTTCCGCTGAAGCTTTCTTT
TRBJ1-1,TRBV2,NA,NA,17,CASSERSTGLRNTEAFF,TGTGCCAGCAGTGAAAGGTCAACAGGGCTTCGGAACACTGAAGCTTTCTTT
TRBJ2-3,TRBV5-1,NA,TRBD1,14,CANILGTGADTQYF,TGCGCCAACATTCTTGGGACAGGGGCAGATACGCAGTATTTT
TRBJ1-1,TRBV27,once,NA,13,CASVSRLGTEAFF,TGTGCCAGCGTCAGTCGATTAGGCACTGAAGCTTTCTTT
TRBJ2-7,TRBV7-2,NA,TRBD1,15,CASSLRTGGEYEQYF,TGTGCCAGCAGCTTACGGACAGGGGGGGAGTACGAGCAGTACTTC
TRBJ1-1,TRBV18,NA,NA,15,CASSPMGPTNTEAFF,TGTGCCAGCTCACCAATGGGACCGACGAACACTGAAGCTTTCTTT
TRBJ1-2,TRBV5-8,NA,NA,12,CASSFEYYGYTF,TGTGCCAGCAGCTTTGAGTACTATGGCTACACCTTC
TRBJ2-5,TRBV2,NA,NA,12,CASRFQGETQYF,TGTGCCAGCAGGTTCCAAGGGGAGACCCAGTACTTC
TRBJ1-4,TRBV2,NA,NA,13,CASSVETVVKLFF,TGTGCCAGCAGTGTGGAGACGGTGGTTAAACTGTTTTTT
TRBJ2-1,TRBV19,NA,NA,14,CASSIAETVDEQFF,TGTGCCAGTAGTATAGCCGAGACAGTCGATGAGCAGTTCTTC
TRBJ2-3,TRBV5-1,NA,TRBD2,16,CASSLTSGYLTDTQYF,TGCGCCAGCAGCTTAACTAGCGGTTACCTCACAGATACGCAGTATTTT
TRBJ1-6,TRBV18,NA,NA,15,CASSATGSTNSPLHF,TGTGCCAGCTCAGCGACAGGATCGACGAATTCACCCCTCCACTTT
TRBJ1-5,TRBV18,NA,TRBD1,13,CASSPTGEQPQHF,TGTGCCAGCTCTCCCACAGGGGAGCAGCCCCAGCATTTT
TRBJ1-1,TRBV18,few,TRBD1,14,CASSPVTGEAEAFF,TGTGCCAGCTCACCAGTGACAGGGGAGGCTGAAGCTTTCTTT
TRBJ1-3,TRBV21-1,few,NA,15,CASSKRDRGIDTIYF,TGTGCCAGCAGCAAAAGGGACAGGGGAATCGACACCATATATTTT
TRBJ2-7,TRBV4-1,NA,NA,16,CASSQGAGGISYEQYF,TGCGCCAGCAGCCAAGGCGCAGGCGGGATCTCCTACGAGCAGTACTTC
TRBJ1-5,TRBV19,once,NA,16,CASTYGGGGKNQPQHF,TGTGCCAGTACCTATGGGGGAGGGGGAAAGAATCAGCCCCAGCATTTT
TRBJ1-4,TRBV10-3,NA,TRBD1,14,CAISKDRDYEKLFF,TGTGCCATCAGTAAGGACAGGGACTATGAAAAACTGTTTTTT
TRBJ1-2,TRBV29-1,NA,TRBD1,14,CSVEGQLQGYGYTF,TGCAGCGTTGAAGGACAGCTACAGGGGTATGGCTACACCTTC
TRBJ2-7,TRBV6-4,NA,NA,16,CASSDSRGLDSYEQYF,TGTGCCAGCAGTGACTCTCGGGGCTTAGACTCCTACGAGCAGTACTTC
TRBJ2-3,TRBV28,NA,TRBD2,17,CASSPPGTSSFTDTQYF,TGTGCCAGCAGTCCCCCCGGGACTAGCTCCTTCACAGATACGCAGTATTTT
TRBJ1-4,TRBV5-1,NA,NA,14,CASSNSLANEKLFF,TGCGCCAGCAGCAACAGCCTGGCTAATGAAAAACTGTTTTTT
TRBJ2-1,TRBV19,NA,NA,16,CASTRVWGSSYNEQFF,TGTGCCAGTACCCGCGTTTGGGGCAGCTCCTACAATGAGCAGTTCTTC